This passage covers 7 T cell receptor beta chains from one sample sequenced in a study of cytomegalovirus exposure and HLA in healthy donors. Sequencing was performed with immunoSEQ multiplex PCR; in TCRdb, only in-frame clones are kept and a portion is missing. The sample carries 150,000 to 200,000 clones, approximately 86% recorded once. The sequencing sample was made of PBMCs. These receptors all stem from a man aged 25-45 years in good health and CMV-seropositive.

The rearrangement uses TRBV5-1 and TRBJ2-5; perhaps TRBD1 as D (5 bases). CDR3 length: 15 residues. Trimming left V 2 bases short and J 2 bases short, with 13 bases between. CDR1 and CDR2 from the germline V gene are SGHRS and YFSETQ. CDR3 sequence (DNA): TGCGCCAGCAGCTTAGACAGATCTCCGCAAGAGACCCAGTACTTC. Protein: CASSLDRSPQETQYF.

The gene calls are TRBV9 and TRBJ1-4; possibly TRBD1 for D (5 bases). The CDR3 loop spans 14 amino acids. Germline loops: CDR1 SGDLS, CDR2 YYNGEE. Trimming took off 0 bases at V and 7 bases at J, with 10 bases between the two ends. The CDR3 loop is CASSVEGMGEKLFF. CDR3 in DNA: TGTGCCAGCAGCGTAGAGGGGATGGGTGAAAAACTGTTTTTT.

The gene calls are TRBV27 and TRBJ2-6; the D gene is possibly TRBD2 (6 bases). V lost 3 bases to trimming and J lost 1 base, with 22 bases between them. The CDR3 has 20 residues. CDR1 MNHEY and CDR2 SMNVEV come from the germline V gene (reference sequence). The CDR3 loop is CASSFQSPMGGRSGANVLTF. In DNA, the CDR3 is TGTGCCAGCAGTTTTCAATCCCCCATGGGGGGAAGGTCTGGGGCCAACGTCCTGACTTTC.

In the case of this clone: Here the CDR3 omits its conserved ending phenylalanine or tryptophan, so a read error is the likely source. It is unclear where the CDR3 begins or ends on the DNA, so no DNA is shown, and the CDR3 is as TCRdb lists it. The chain has TRBV27 and TRBJ2-3; the D call of TRBD2 is as the table states it, not checked on the DNA. Germline CDR1 and CDR2: MNHEY and SMNVEV (reference sequence). 13 amino acids form the CDR3, both terminal residues included. This chain's CDR3 is CASSPGGSQAQIS.

The chain joins TRBV28 to TRBJ1-2; D is unresolved. The CDR3 extends over 14 amino acids. Germline V gives CDR1 MDHEN, CDR2 SYDVKM. Deletions cut 3 bases from V and 4 bases from J, with 12 bases between. The CDR3 bases are TGTGCCAGCAGTTTCTCGGACGGCACCTATGGCTACACCTTC. This codes for CASSFSDGTYGYTF.

The V gene is TRBV6-1, the J gene TRBJ2-2; weak D call: TRBD1 (5 bases). The ends were cut back, 1 base at V and 0 bases at J, with 9 bases in the middle. The CDR3 runs to 16 residues. CDR1 is MNHNS, CDR2 SASEGT, per germline. The CDR3 loop is CASSEVTEPNTGELFF. The CDR3 DNA sequence: TGTGCCAGCAGTGAAGTGACAGAGCCGAACACCGGGGAGCTGTTTTTT.

The rearrangement uses TRBV6-6 and TRBJ1-5, with D hard to call. The V gene's germline CDR1 is MNHNY and CDR2 SVGAGI (reference sequence). V lost 6 bases, J lost 4 bases, and 13 bases lay in between. This CDR3 has 14 residues. The CDR3 protein is CASRETGANQPQHF. The CDR3 DNA reads TGTGCCAGCAGGGAGACGGGAGCAAATCAGCCCCAGCATTTT.